The source of this T cell receptor beta chain is a study of blood T cell repertoires in COVID-19. Overall study: Sites in the United States, Italy and Spain provided acute and convalescent COVID-19 samples.

Living in 24 US areas, the participants were between roughly 18 and 90 years of age. Two negative PCRs, clearance, or symptom resolution had been documented for recovered Cohort 3 donors. This CDR3 spans 17 amino acids. With V trimmed by 3 bases and J by 3 bases, 9 bases remained unmatched. Germline V CDR1 and CDR2: KGHSH, LQKENI. The data were produced by immunoSEQ multiplex PCR, yet TCRdb's version contains in-frame clones alone and is incomplete. The sample holds around 300,000 clones; 85% to 90% are singletons and the top ten take roughly 1.9%. The receptor's source is a woman between 55 and 75 years old who had recovered from COVID-19. Material for sequencing was PBMCs or T cells enriched from blood (not recorded which). V gene TRBV18 combines with J gene TRBJ2-2, with 8 bases matching TRBD2. CDR3 loop: CASSPLGGGPDTGELFF. DNA of the CDR3: TGTGCCAGCTCACCTTTAGGCGGGGGGCCGGACACCGGGGAGCTGTTTTTT. Variable domain in full (rest from reference TRBV18 and TRBJ2-2): NAGVMQNPRHLVRRRGQEARLRCSPMKGHSHVYWYRQLPEEGLKFMVYLQKENIIDESGMPKERFSAEFPKEGPSILRIQQVVRGDSAAYFCASSPLGGGPDTGELFFGEGSRLTVL.